Sequencing of this T cell receptor (beta chain) was carried out in a study of CD8+CD57+ T cells in acquired aplastic anemia. Turning to the study itself: Quantities of DNA derived from sorted CD4+ and CD8+ cells averaged approximately 3 ug.

Genomic DNA was employed as the template in profiling TCR beta VDJ and CDR3. TCRdb independently ran MiXCR on the reads; one entry per CDR3 protein. Among about 190,000 distinct CDR3 sequences listed, approximately 50% were seen once. This clonotype was recorded many times. Patients included in sequencing had previously demonstrated CD8+CD57+ cell expansion by flow cytometry. No therapy had been given to the patients at the time of blood sampling. The clonotype originates from a human donor with aplastic anemia. Sequencing input: sorted CD4+, CD8+, or CD8+CD57+ T cells (not recorded which) from PBMCs.

The CDR3 loop reads CASSGTTGGNEQFF. The CDR3 nucleotides are TGTGCCAGCAGCGGGACAACGGGAGGGAATGAGCAGTTCTTC. The chain links TRBV9 to TRBJ2-1; 8 bases line up with TRBD2. Trimming removed 3 bases from V and 7 bases from J; junction bases left unmatched: 6. CDR3 length equals 14 residues. Germline CDR1 and CDR2: SGDLS and YYNGEE. Variable domain in full (rest from reference TRBV9 and TRBJ2-1): DSGVTQTPKHLITATGQRVTLRCSPRSGDLSVYWYQQSLDQGLQFLIQYYNGEERAKGNILERFSAQQFPDLHSELNLSSLELGDSALYFCASSGTTGGNEQFFGPGTRLTVL.